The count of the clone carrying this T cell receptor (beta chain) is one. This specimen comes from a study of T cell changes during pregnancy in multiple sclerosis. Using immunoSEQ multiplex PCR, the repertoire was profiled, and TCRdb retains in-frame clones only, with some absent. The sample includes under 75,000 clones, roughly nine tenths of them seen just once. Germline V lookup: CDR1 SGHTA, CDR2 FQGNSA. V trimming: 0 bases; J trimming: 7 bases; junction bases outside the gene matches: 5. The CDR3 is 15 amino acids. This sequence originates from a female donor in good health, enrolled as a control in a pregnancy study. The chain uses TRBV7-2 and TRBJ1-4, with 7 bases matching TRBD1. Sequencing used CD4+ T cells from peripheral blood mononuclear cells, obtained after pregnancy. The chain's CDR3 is CASSLARQGVEKLFF. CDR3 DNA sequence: TGTGCCAGCAGCTTAGCGCGACAGGGAGTTGAAAAACTGTTTTTT.